This T cell receptor beta chain was documented in a study of blood T cell repertoires in COVID-19. Note on this clone: The same CDR3 arises from other DNA sequences in this sample as well.

Original analysis: Researchers report that nucleated cell counts were estimated from reference gene primer amplification. Repertoires were generated with immunoSEQ multiplex PCR, while TCRdb's copy carries only in-frame clones and drops some. The DNA gave D and trimming, while V, J and clone size come from that table. Among some 270,000 clones listed, 70% to 90% were seen once. The J segment lost 7 bases and the V segment lost 7 bases, leaving 2 bases of the junction unmatched. The CDR3 sequence is 13 residues long. V and J are TRBV12-3 or TRBV12-4 and TRBJ1-6, with TRBD1 matching over 9 bases. This clonotype was obtained from a woman under 40 with acute COVID-19. The sample comprised PBMCs or T cells enriched from blood (not recorded which). In nucleotides, the CDR3 is TGTGCCAGCACTGGACAGGGGAATTCACCCCTCCACTTT. This codes for CASTGQGNSPLHF.